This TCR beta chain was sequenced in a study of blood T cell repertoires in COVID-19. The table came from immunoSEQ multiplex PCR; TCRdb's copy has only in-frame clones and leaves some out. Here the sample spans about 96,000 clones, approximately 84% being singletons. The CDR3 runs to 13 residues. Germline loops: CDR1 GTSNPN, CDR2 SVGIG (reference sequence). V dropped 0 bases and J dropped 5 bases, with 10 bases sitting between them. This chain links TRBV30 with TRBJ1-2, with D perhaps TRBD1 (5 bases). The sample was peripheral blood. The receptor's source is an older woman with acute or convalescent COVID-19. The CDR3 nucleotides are TGTGCCTGGAGTGTGTCGGGGGTTTATGGCTACACCTTC. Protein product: CAWSVSGVYGYTF.